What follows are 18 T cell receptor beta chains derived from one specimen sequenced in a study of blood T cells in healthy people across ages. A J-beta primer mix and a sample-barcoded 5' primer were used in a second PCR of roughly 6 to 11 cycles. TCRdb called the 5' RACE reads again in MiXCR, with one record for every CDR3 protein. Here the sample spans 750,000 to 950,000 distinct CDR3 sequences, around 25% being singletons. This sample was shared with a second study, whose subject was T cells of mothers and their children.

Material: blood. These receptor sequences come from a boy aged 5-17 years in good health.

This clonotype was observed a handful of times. CDR3 bases: TGTGCCAGCAACTCGCAGCGAGTGAACACTGAAGCTTTCTTT. It codes for CASNSQRVNTEAFF. This chain uses TRBV7-2 with TRBJ1-1; D gene unclear. This CDR3 has 14 residues. The V gene's germline CDR1 is SGHTA and CDR2 FQGNSA. The germline V and J ends were trimmed by 7 bases and 0 bases, with 12 bases remaining between them. The variable domain in full, completed from reference TRBV7-2 and TRBJ1-1, reads GAGVSQSPSNKVTEKGKDVELRCDPISGHTALYWYRQSLGQGLEFLIYFQGNSAPDKSGLPSDRFSAERTGGSVSTLTIQRTQQEDSAVYLCASNSQRVNTEAFFGQGTRLTVV.

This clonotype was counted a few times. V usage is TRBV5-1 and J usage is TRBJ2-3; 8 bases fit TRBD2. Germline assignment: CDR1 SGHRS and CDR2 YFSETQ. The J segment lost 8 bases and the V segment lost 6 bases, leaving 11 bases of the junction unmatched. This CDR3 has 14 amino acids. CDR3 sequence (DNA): TGCGCCAGCACCGGGACTAGTTCCTCCTTTACGCAGTATTTT. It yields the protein CASTGTSSSFTQYF. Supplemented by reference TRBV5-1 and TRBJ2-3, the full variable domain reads KAGVTQTPRYLIKTRGQQVTLSCSPISGHRSVSWYQQTPGQGLQFLFEYFSETQRNKGNFPGRFSGRQFSNSRSEMNVSTLELGDSALYLCASTGTSSSFTQYFGPGTRLTVL.

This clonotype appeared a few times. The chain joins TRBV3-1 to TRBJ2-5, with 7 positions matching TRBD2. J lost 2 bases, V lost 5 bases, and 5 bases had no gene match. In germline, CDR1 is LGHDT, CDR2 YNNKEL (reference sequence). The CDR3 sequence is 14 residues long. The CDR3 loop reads CASSARDYQETQYF. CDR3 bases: TGTGCCAGCAGCGCCCGGGACTATCAAGAGACCCAGTACTTC.

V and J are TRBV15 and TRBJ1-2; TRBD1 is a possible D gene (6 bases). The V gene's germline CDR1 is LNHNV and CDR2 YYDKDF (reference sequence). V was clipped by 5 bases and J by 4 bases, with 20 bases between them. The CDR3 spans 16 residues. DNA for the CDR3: TGTGCCACCAGCGAGGGGGAAAGAGCCCTCGGCTATGGCTACACCTTC. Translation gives CATSEGERALGYGYTF.

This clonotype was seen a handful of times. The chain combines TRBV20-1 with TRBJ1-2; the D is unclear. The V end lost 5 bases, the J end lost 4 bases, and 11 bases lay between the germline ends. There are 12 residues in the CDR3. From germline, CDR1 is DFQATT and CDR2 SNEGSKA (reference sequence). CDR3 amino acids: CSAPISSYGYTF. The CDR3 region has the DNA TGCAGTGCTCCCATCTCCAGCTATGGCTACACCTTC.

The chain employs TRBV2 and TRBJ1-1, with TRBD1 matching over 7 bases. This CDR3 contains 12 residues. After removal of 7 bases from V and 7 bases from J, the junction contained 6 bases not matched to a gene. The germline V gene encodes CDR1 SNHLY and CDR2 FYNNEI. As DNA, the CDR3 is TGTGCCAGCAATACCAGGGGGGGTGAAGCTTTCTTT. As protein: CASNTRGGEAFF.

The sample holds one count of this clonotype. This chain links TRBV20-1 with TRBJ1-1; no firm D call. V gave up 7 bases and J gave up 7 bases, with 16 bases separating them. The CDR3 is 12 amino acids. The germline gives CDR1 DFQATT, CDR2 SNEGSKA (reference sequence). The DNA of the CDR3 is TGCAGTGTTTGGGGATCCCCAGGTGAAGCTTTCTTT. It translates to CSVWGSPGEAFF.

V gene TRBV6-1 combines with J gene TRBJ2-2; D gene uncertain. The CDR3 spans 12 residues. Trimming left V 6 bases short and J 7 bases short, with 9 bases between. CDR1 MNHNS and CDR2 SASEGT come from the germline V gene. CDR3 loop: CASRAYNGELFF. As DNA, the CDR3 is TGTGCCAGCAGGGCCTACAACGGGGAGCTGTTTTTT.

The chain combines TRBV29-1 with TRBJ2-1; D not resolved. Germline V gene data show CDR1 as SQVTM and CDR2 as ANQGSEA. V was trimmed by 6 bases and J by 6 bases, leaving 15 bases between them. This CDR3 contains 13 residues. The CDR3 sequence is CSVFDTGSNEQFF. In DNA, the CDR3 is TGCAGCGTCTTCGACACGGGTTCCAATGAGCAGTTCTTC.

In DNA form, the CDR3 reads TGCAGTGCTAGAGAGGTAGCCGCCGGGGAGCTGTTTTTT. It translates to CSAREVAAGELFF. This chain uses TRBV20-1 with TRBJ2-2; D is unclear. This CDR3 region has 13 residues. The germline V gene encodes CDR1 DFQATT and CDR2 SNEGSKA (reference sequence). V lost 0 bases to trimming and J lost 6 bases, with 8 bases between them.

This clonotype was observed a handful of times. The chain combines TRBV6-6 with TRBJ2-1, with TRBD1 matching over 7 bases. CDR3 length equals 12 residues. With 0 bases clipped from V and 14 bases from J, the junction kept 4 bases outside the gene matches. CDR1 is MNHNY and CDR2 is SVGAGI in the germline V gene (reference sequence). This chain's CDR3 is CASSYSGTAKFF. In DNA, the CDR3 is TGTGCCAGCAGTTACTCAGGGACAGCCAAGTTCTTC.

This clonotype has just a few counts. CDR3 in amino acids: CSARAAGPTTEAFF. CDR3 DNA sequence: TGCAGTGCTAGAGCGGCAGGACCAACCACTGAAGCTTTCTTT. The chain is built from TRBV20-1 and TRBJ1-1; D gene uncertain. Germline CDR1 DFQATT, CDR2 SNEGSKA (reference sequence). Between the trimmed V and J ends, which lost 1 base and 4 bases, there was a span of 13 bases. The CDR3 is 14 residues long.

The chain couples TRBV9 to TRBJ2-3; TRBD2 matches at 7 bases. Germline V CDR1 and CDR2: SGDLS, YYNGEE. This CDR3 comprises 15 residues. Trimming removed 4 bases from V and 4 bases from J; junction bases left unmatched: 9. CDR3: CASSSSGLVADTQYF. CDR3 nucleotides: TGTGCCAGCAGCTCCTCCGGACTAGTTGCAGATACGCAGTATTTT.

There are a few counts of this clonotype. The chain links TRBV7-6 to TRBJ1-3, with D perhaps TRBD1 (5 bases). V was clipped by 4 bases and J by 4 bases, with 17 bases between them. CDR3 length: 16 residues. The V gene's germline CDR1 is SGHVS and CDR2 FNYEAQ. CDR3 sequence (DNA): TGTGCCAGCAGCTCCGACGGGGCAGCTAAGGGAAACACCATATATTTT. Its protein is CASSSDGAAKGNTIYF.

Here the CDR3 DNA reads TGCAGTGCTACCAACCGGGACTCAAGTTTCGAACGTACCGTCACAGATACGCAGTATTTT. The encoded protein is CSATNRDSSFERTVTDTQYF. The rearrangement joins TRBV20-1 to TRBJ2-3, with D possibly matching TRBD2 (6 bases). Germline V gene lookup returns CDR1 DFQATT and CDR2 SNEGSKA (reference sequence). CDR3 length equals 20 residues. V dropped 4 bases and J dropped 2 bases, with 31 bases sitting between them.

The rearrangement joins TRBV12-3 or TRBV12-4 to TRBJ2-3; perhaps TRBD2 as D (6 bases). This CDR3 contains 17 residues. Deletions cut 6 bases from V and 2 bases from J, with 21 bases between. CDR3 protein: CASSRSLGGKDTDTQYF. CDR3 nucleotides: TGTGCCAGCAGCCGATCCCTGGGGGGAAAGGACACAGATACGCAGTATTTT.

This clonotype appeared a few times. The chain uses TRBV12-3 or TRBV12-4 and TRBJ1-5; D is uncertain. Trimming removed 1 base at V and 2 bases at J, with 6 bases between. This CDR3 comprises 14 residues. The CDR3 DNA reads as TGTGCCAGCAGTTTAGGTCCTCGCAATCAGCCCCAGCATTTT. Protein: CASSLGPRNQPQHF.

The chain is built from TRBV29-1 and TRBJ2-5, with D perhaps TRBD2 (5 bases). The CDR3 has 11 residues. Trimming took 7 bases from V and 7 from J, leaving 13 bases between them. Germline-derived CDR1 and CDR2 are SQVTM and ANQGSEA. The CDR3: CSEGEEGTQYF. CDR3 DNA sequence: TGCAGCGAGGGAGAAGAGGGGACCCAGTACTTC. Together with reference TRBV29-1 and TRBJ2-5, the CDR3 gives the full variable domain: SAVISQKPSRDICQRGTSLTIQCQVDSQVTMMFWYRQQPGQSLTLIATANQGSEATYESGFVIDKFPISRPNLTFSTLTVSNMSPEDSSIYLCSEGEEGTQYFGPGTRLLVL.